A selection of T cell receptor beta chains follows, all from one sample in a study of cytomegalovirus exposure and HLA in healthy donors. TCRdb keeps only in-frame clones here, not all; method: immunoSEQ multiplex PCR. In the table there are about 99,000 clones, around three quarters of which are singletons. The material sequenced was PBMCs. The source is a male donor in good health and CMV-seropositive. CDR3s include the opening cysteine and the closing phenylalanine or tryptophan. A D gene is named only where the DNA matches it firmly. Clone size is stated in some rows and not others, as once, few, many or a class when expanded.

D gene: TRBD1
V gene: TRBV5-1
clone size: NA
J gene: TRBJ1-2
CDR3 protein: CASSYDRANYGYTF
CDR3 DNA: TGCGCCAGCAGCTATGACAGGGCTAACTATGGCTACACCTTC

D gene: TRBD1
V gene: TRBV9
clone size: NA
J gene: TRBJ1-5
CDR3 protein: CASSPGTGRDQPQHF
CDR3 DNA: TGTGCCAGCAGCCCCGGGACAGGGAGGGATCAGCCCCAGCATTTT

D gene: TRBD1
V gene: TRBV6-5
clone size: NA
J gene: TRBJ1-4
CDR3 protein: CASSRTGGDEKLFF
CDR3 DNA: TGTGCCAGCAGTAGGACAGGGGGCGATGAAAAACTGTTTTTT

D gene: NA
V gene: TRBV7-6
clone size: NA
J gene: TRBJ2-2
CDR3 protein: CASSLKARGINTGELFF
CDR3 DNA: TGTGCCAGCAGCTTAAAGGCCCGGGGAATAAACACCGGGGAGCTGTTTTTT

D gene: NA
V gene: TRBV7-2
clone size: NA
J gene: TRBJ1-5
CDR3 protein: CASSSGDVPNQPQHF
CDR3 DNA: TGTGCCAGCAGCTCGGGGGATGTGCCCAATCAGCCCCAGCATTTT

D gene: TRBD2
V gene: TRBV27
clone size: NA
J gene: TRBJ2-2
CDR3 protein: CASRAGGPPAGELFF
CDR3 DNA: TGTGCCAGCAGAGCGGGGGGCCCTCCCGCCGGGGAGCTGTTTTTT

D gene: NA
V gene: TRBV4-2
clone size: NA
J gene: TRBJ1-1
CDR3 protein: CASSPLGLGDHTEAFF
CDR3 DNA: TGTGCCAGCAGCCCCCTCGGTCTAGGGGATCACACTGAAGCTTTCTTT

D gene: TRBD1
V gene: TRBV13
clone size: NA
J gene: TRBJ1-1
CDR3 protein: CASSFVTGAPVTEAFF
CDR3 DNA: TGTGCCAGCAGCTTCGTAACAGGGGCGCCCGTGACTGAAGCTTTCTTT

D gene: NA
V gene: TRBV2
clone size: NA
J gene: TRBJ1-5
CDR3 protein: CASSVGTYGSQHF
CDR3 DNA: TGTGCCAGCAGTGTGGGCACCTATGGGTCCCAGCATTTT

D gene: NA
V gene: TRBV5-6
clone size: NA
J gene: TRBJ1-3
CDR3 protein: CASSLGISGNTIYF
CDR3 DNA: TGTGCCAGCAGCCTGGGTATATCTGGAAACACCATATATTTT

D gene: TRBD1
V gene: TRBV7-9
clone size: NA
J gene: TRBJ2-4
CDR3 protein: CASSQQGGAKNIQYF
CDR3 DNA: TGTGCCAGCAGCCAACAGGGGGGAGCCAAAAACATTCAGTACTTC

D gene: NA
V gene: TRBV6-1
clone size: NA
J gene: TRBJ1-6
CDR3 protein: CASSEADSNSPLHF
CDR3 DNA: TGTGCCAGCAGTGAAGCGGACAGCAATTCACCCCTCCACTTT

D gene: NA
V gene: TRBV6-6
clone size: NA
J gene: TRBJ1-5
CDR3 protein: CASSIERISNQPQHF
CDR3 DNA: TGTGCCAGCAGTATAGAGCGGATTAGCAATCAGCCCCAGCATTTT

D gene: NA
V gene: TRBV29-1
clone size: NA
J gene: TRBJ2-1
CDR3 protein: CSVEDWSDSYNEQFF
CDR3 DNA: TGCAGCGTTGAAGACTGGAGCGACTCCTACAATGAGCAGTTCTTC

D gene: NA
V gene: TRBV5-4
clone size: NA
J gene: TRBJ2-7
CDR3 protein: CASSFQGFHEQYF
CDR3 DNA: TGTGCCAGCAGTTTTCAGGGGTTTCACGAGCAGTACTTC

D gene: TRBD2
V gene: TRBV4-3
clone size: NA
J gene: TRBJ2-5
CDR3 protein: CASSPRTSGTETQYF
CDR3 DNA: TGCGCCAGCAGCCCCAGAACCAGCGGGACAGAGACCCAGTACTTC

D gene: NA
V gene: TRBV6-5
clone size: NA
J gene: TRBJ2-7
CDR3 protein: CASTSQGEQYF
CDR3 DNA: TGTGCCAGCACTTCACAGGGCGAGCAGTACTTC

D gene: TRBD2
V gene: TRBV13
clone size: NA
J gene: TRBJ2-1
CDR3 protein: CASSSFLAGNRNNEQFF
CDR3 DNA: TGTGCCAGCAGCTCCTTCTTAGCGGGTAACAGAAACAATGAGCAGTTCTTC

D gene: NA
V gene: TRBV5-4
clone size: NA
J gene: TRBJ1-5
CDR3 protein: CASTPDLFTNQPQHF
CDR3 DNA: TGTGCCAGCACCCCCGATCTATTCACCAATCAGCCCCAGCATTTT

D gene: NA
V gene: TRBV30
clone size: NA
J gene: TRBJ2-7
CDR3 protein: CAWSVTYYEQYF
CDR3 DNA: TGTGCCTGGAGTGTAACCTACTACGAGCAGTACTTC

D gene: NA
V gene: TRBV6-6
clone size: NA
J gene: TRBJ2-1
CDR3 protein: CASTPTGGLNEQFF
CDR3 DNA: TGTGCCAGCACCCCGACGGGCGGGCTCAATGAGCAGTTCTTC

D gene: NA
V gene: TRBV27
clone size: once
J gene: TRBJ2-2
CDR3 protein: CASSSPLLFTGELFF
CDR3 DNA: TGTGCCAGCAGTTCTCCGCTACTCTTCACCGGGGAGCTGTTTTTT

D gene: NA
V gene: TRBV5-1
clone size: NA
J gene: TRBJ1-5
CDR3 protein: CASSLTGNSNQPQHF
CDR3 DNA: TGCGCCAGCAGCTTGACAGGGAATAGCAATCAGCCCCAGCATTTT

D gene: NA
V gene: TRBV10-3
clone size: NA
J gene: TRBJ1-2
CDR3 protein: CAISGEGANYGYTF
CDR3 DNA: TGTGCCATCAGTGGGGAGGGGGCTAACTATGGCTACACCTTC

D gene: NA
V gene: TRBV5-1
clone size: NA
J gene: TRBJ2-7
CDR3 protein: CASSLGQIPYEQYF
CDR3 DNA: TGCGCCAGCAGCTTGGGGCAGATACCCTACGAGCAGTACTTC

D gene: TRBD2
V gene: TRBV11-3
clone size: once
J gene: TRBJ2-3
CDR3 protein: CASSRTSGGADTQYF
CDR3 DNA: TGTGCCAGCAGTCGGACTAGCGGGGGGGCAGATACGCAGTATTTT

D gene: NA
V gene: TRBV14
clone size: NA
J gene: TRBJ1-2
CDR3 protein: CASSQGLNYGYTF
CDR3 DNA: TGTGCCAGCAGCCAGGGGCTGAACTATGGCTACACCTTC

D gene: TRBD1
V gene: TRBV6-5
clone size: NA
J gene: TRBJ2-3
CDR3 protein: CASSYSPGGSADTQYF
CDR3 DNA: TGTGCCAGCAGTTACTCCCCAGGGGGATCGGCAGATACGCAGTATTTT

D gene: NA
V gene: TRBV30
clone size: NA
J gene: TRBJ1-4
CDR3 protein: CAWRSPGLEKLFF
CDR3 DNA: TGTGCCTGGAGGAGCCCCGGTCTTGAAAAACTGTTTTTT

D gene: NA
V gene: TRBV5-1
clone size: NA
J gene: TRBJ1-4
CDR3 protein: CASSLATARDEKLFF
CDR3 DNA: TGCGCCAGCAGCTTGGCGACAGCCAGGGATGAAAAACTGTTTTTT

D gene: TRBD1
V gene: TRBV18
clone size: NA
J gene: TRBJ1-1
CDR3 protein: CASSPTGGSSIEAFF
CDR3 DNA: TGTGCCAGCTCACCAACAGGGGGCAGTTCTATTGAAGCTTTCTTT

D gene: NA
V gene: TRBV2
clone size: NA
J gene: TRBJ2-7
CDR3 protein: CASSPNYEQYF
CDR3 DNA: TGTGCCAGCAGTCCCAACTACGAGCAGTACTTC

D gene: TRBD1
V gene: TRBV19
clone size: NA
J gene: TRBJ1-2
CDR3 protein: CASSWDRGHSYGYTF
CDR3 DNA: TGTGCCAGTAGTTGGGACAGGGGCCATAGCTATGGCTACACCTTC

D gene: TRBD1
V gene: TRBV30
clone size: once
J gene: TRBJ1-6
CDR3 protein: CAWTPWDRGGSPLHF
CDR3 DNA: TGTGCCTGGACTCCTTGGGACAGGGGGGGGTCACCCCTCCACTTT

D gene: NA
V gene: TRBV6-5
clone size: NA
J gene: TRBJ1-5
CDR3 protein: CASRNRDAQPQHF
CDR3 DNA: TGTGCCAGCAGAAACAGGGATGCTCAGCCCCAGCATTTT

D gene: TRBD1
V gene: TRBV27
clone size: NA
J gene: TRBJ2-7
CDR3 protein: CASSSYSGQGKGYEQYF
CDR3 DNA: TGTGCCAGCAGTTCCTACAGCGGACAGGGTAAGGGCTACGAGCAGTACTTC

D gene: NA
V gene: TRBV6-5
clone size: NA
J gene: TRBJ1-5
CDR3 protein: CASTPGRGRQPQHF
CDR3 DNA: TGTGCCAGCACCCCTGGCAGGGGAAGGCAGCCCCAGCATTTT

D gene: NA
V gene: TRBV2
clone size: NA
J gene: TRBJ1-2
CDR3 protein: CASSEADTGGYTF
CDR3 DNA: TGTGCCAGCAGTGAAGCGGACACAGGTGGCTACACCTTC

D gene: TRBD1
V gene: TRBV29-1
clone size: NA
J gene: TRBJ1-1
CDR3 protein: CSARGTEQRSNTEAFF
CDR3 DNA: TGCAGCGCTCGAGGGACAGAACAGCGAAGTAACACTGAAGCTTTCTTT

D gene: TRBD1
V gene: TRBV5-1
clone size: NA
J gene: TRBJ2-2
CDR3 protein: CASSLNRGPTGELFF
CDR3 DNA: TGCGCCAGCAGCTTGAACAGGGGACCGACCGGGGAGCTGTTTTTT

D gene: NA
V gene: TRBV15
clone size: NA
J gene: TRBJ1-2
CDR3 protein: CATSSLSWGRESGYTF
CDR3 DNA: TGTGCCACCAGCAGCCTTAGTTGGGGCAGGGAATCTGGCTACACCTTC

D gene: TRBD2
V gene: TRBV4-3
clone size: NA
J gene: TRBJ2-1
CDR3 protein: CASSQDLSSGVPNEQFF
CDR3 DNA: TGCGCCAGCAGCCAAGATCTCTCTAGCGGGGTTCCCAATGAGCAGTTCTTC

D gene: NA
V gene: TRBV5-4
clone size: NA
J gene: TRBJ2-7
CDR3 protein: CASSLESSPYEQYF
CDR3 DNA: TGTGCCAGCAGCTTGGAATCTTCTCCCTACGAGCAGTACTTC

D gene: NA
V gene: TRBV7-6
clone size: NA
J gene: TRBJ2-7
CDR3 protein: CASSRSGATYEQYF
CDR3 DNA: TGTGCCAGCAGCCGTTCAGGGGCCACCTACGAGCAGTACTTC

D gene: NA
V gene: TRBV7-6
clone size: once
J gene: TRBJ2-1
CDR3 protein: CASSLGGAILGEQFF
CDR3 DNA: TGTGCCAGCAGCTTAGGGGGCGCTATCCTCGGTGAGCAGTTCTTC

D gene: TRBD2
V gene: TRBV2
clone size: NA
J gene: TRBJ2-5
CDR3 protein: CASIPGLAGGQETQYF
CDR3 DNA: TGTGCCAGCATTCCGGGACTAGCGGGGGGCCAAGAGACCCAGTACTTC

D gene: TRBD1
V gene: TRBV10-3
clone size: NA
J gene: TRBJ2-7
CDR3 protein: CAITRQGGYEQYF
CDR3 DNA: TGTGCCATCACTCGACAGGGGGGGTACGAGCAGTACTTC

D gene: NA
V gene: TRBV2
clone size: NA
J gene: TRBJ2-7
CDR3 protein: CASSHSSYEQYF
CDR3 DNA: TGTGCCAGCAGTCACAGCTCCTACGAGCAGTACTTC

D gene: NA
V gene: TRBV5-6
clone size: NA
J gene: TRBJ2-1
CDR3 protein: CASSLVSKPYNEQFF
CDR3 DNA: TGTGCCAGCAGCTTGGTTAGTAAACCCTACAATGAGCAGTTCTTC

D gene: NA
V gene: TRBV18
clone size: NA
J gene: TRBJ2-7
CDR3 protein: CASSPDRYEQYF
CDR3 DNA: TGTGCCAGCTCACCAGACAGGTACGAGCAGTACTTC

D gene: TRBD2
V gene: TRBV29-1
clone size: NA
J gene: TRBJ2-1
CDR3 protein: CSVSSGGPNEQFF
CDR3 DNA: TGCAGCGTTTCTAGCGGGGGGCCCAATGAGCAGTTCTTC

D gene: TRBD2
V gene: TRBV6-6
clone size: NA
J gene: TRBJ2-7
CDR3 protein: CASSYGTSGVYEQYF
CDR3 DNA: TGTGCCAGCAGTTATGGGACTAGCGGGGTCTACGAGCAGTACTTC

D gene: NA
V gene: TRBV29-1
clone size: once
J gene: TRBJ2-7
CDR3 protein: CSVIAPDYEQYF
CDR3 DNA: TGCAGCGTTATCGCCCCAGACTACGAGCAGTACTTC

D gene: TRBD1
V gene: TRBV6-6
clone size: NA
J gene: TRBJ1-1
CDR3 protein: CASSYYGTGAIEAFF
CDR3 DNA: TGTGCCAGCAGTTACTATGGGACAGGAGCAATTGAAGCTTTCTTT

D gene: TRBD2
V gene: TRBV30
clone size: few
J gene: TRBJ2-5
CDR3 protein: CAWRRGAKETQYF
CDR3 DNA: TGTGCCTGGAGGCGGGGGGCCAAAGAGACCCAGTACTTC

D gene: NA
V gene: TRBV2
clone size: NA
J gene: TRBJ1-2
CDR3 protein: CASSDPRGEGYTF
CDR3 DNA: TGTGCCAGCAGTGACCCCCGGGGAGAGGGCTACACCTTC

D gene: NA
V gene: TRBV11-3
clone size: NA
J gene: TRBJ1-2
CDR3 protein: CASRTREESGYTF
CDR3 DNA: TGTGCCAGCAGAACCAGGGAAGAGTCTGGCTACACCTTC

D gene: NA
V gene: TRBV2
clone size: NA
J gene: TRBJ1-2
CDR3 protein: CASRRLPNYGYTF
CDR3 DNA: TGTGCCAGCAGGCGGCTGCCTAACTATGGCTACACCTTC

D gene: NA
V gene: TRBV30
clone size: NA
J gene: TRBJ1-4
CDR3 protein: CASQPSGHYNEKLFF
CDR3 DNA: TGTGCCTCCCAGCCCTCAGGACATTATAATGAAAAACTGTTTTTT

D gene: TRBD1
V gene: TRBV7-9
clone size: once
J gene: TRBJ1-5
CDR3 protein: CASSQGDRGNQPQHF
CDR3 DNA: TGTGCCAGCAGCCAGGGGGACAGGGGCAATCAGCCCCAGCATTTT